This TCR beta chain was sequenced during a study of blood T cell repertoires in COVID-19. Turning to the study itself: There were acute and convalescent COVID-19 samples, and they came from the United States, Italy and Spain. T cells, B-cell-depleted T cells, or PBMCs provided the cDNA or gDNA that served as material.

Original handling: Counts of nucleated cells, estimated from reference gene primer amplification, were obtained. Repertoires were generated with immunoSEQ multiplex PCR, while TCRdb's copy carries only in-frame clones and drops some. V, J and clone size were drawn from that table, and D and trimming were deduced from the DNA. The table includes more than 250,000 clones, approximately 85% detected once. V was shortened by 1 base and J by 3 bases, with 4 bases between the two germline ends. CDR1 is SGHNT, CDR2 YYREEE, per germline (reference sequence). The CDR3 is 13 amino acids. The source material was peripheral blood. The chain is built from TRBV5-4 and TRBJ2-2; unclear D gene. The receptor was isolated from a human donor in a cohort sampled during active COVID-19. CDR3 amino acids: CASSLLDTGELFF. DNA of the CDR3: TGTGCCAGCAGCTTGTTAGACACCGGGGAGCTGTTTTTT.